This TCR beta chain was recovered during a study of cytomegalovirus exposure and HLA in healthy donors. The PCR had 60 Vbeta and 13 Jbeta primers. TCRdb keeps only in-frame clones here, not all; method: immunoSEQ multiplex PCR. The sample carries about 130,000 clones, about 74% recorded once. This clone appeared once. Its antigen is unidentified. Study results and caveats: Later analysis identified a missense DCLRE1C variant that was linked to TCR beta V- and J-gene trimming. Later analysis suggested links between common viral pathogens and several top significant clusters.

Germline assignment: CDR1 SEHNR and CDR2 FQNEAQ (reference sequence). This CDR3 contains 16 residues. V was cut by 3 bases and J by 2 bases, with 16 bases left in between. The chain has TRBV7-9 and TRBJ2-5; tentative D call: TRBD2 (7 bases). The sequence was collected from a man aged 40-55 years in good health and CMV-seronegative. The sequencing input was PBMCs. The CDR3 region has the DNA TGTGCCAGCAGCTTTGGTCGCGGGGGCCGACAAGAGACCCAGTACTTC. It encodes CASSFGRGGRQETQYF.